This T cell receptor (beta chain) was sequenced in a study of cytomegalovirus exposure and HLA in healthy donors. Across the whole study: A later analysis reported the 90 to 150 validation repertoires used the same platform as the 666 first-cohort repertoires. General study points: The study put some 150 TCR beta chains on its list as cytomegalovirus-associated.

Germline V gene lookup returns CDR1 SEHNR and CDR2 FQNEAQ (reference sequence). The CDR3 runs 15 residues. V shed 8 bases and J 4 bases; nucleotides not matched to a gene: 11. TCRdb's table, derived via immunoSEQ multiplex PCR, lists solely in-frame clones and lacks some. The sample lists over 100,000 clones, about 91% occurring once. Turning to this clone: Antigen: not known.

The sequenced sample was PBMCs. V gene TRBV7-9 combines with J gene TRBJ2-1; 7 bases line up with TRBD1. This clonotype was obtained from a woman between 18 and 29 years old in good health and CMV-seronegative. The CDR3 nucleotides are TGTGCCAGCTTGGCCCCCGGGACAGTATACAATGAGCAGTTCTTC. It translates to CASLAPGTVYNEQFF.